Given below is one T cell receptor (beta chain) in context. Clones were read by immunoSEQ multiplex PCR, and TCRdb kept only the in-frame ones, dropping some. The sample has more than 2 million clones, 85% to 95% seen once. The naive CD8 fraction comprised CD45RO-negative cells positively selected for CCR7 and excluded terminally differentiated effector memory CD45RA+ cells. These data come from a study of shared clonotypes between healthy human individuals. The CDR3 sequence is 13 residues long. Germline-derived CDR1 and CDR2 are MNHEY and SVGAGI. Trimming took off 2 bases at V and 12 bases at J, with 11 bases between the two ends.

The chain combines TRBV6-5 with TRBJ1-6; possibly TRBD1 for D (5 bases). The clonotype originates from a young man in good health. Some clones in this sample may be carry-over from other donors' samples. Sequences were obtained from naive CD8+ T cells from PBMCs. Written as DNA, the CDR3 is TGTGCCAGCAGTTACACCCAGGGAAAACCCCTCCACTTT. Translation gives CASSYTQGKPLHF.